This TCR beta chain was observed in a study of early T cells in non-severe SARS-CoV-2 infection. TCRdb re-called the 5' RACE reads with MiXCR, one entry per CDR3 protein. The sample carries tens of thousands of distinct CDR3 sequences, less than 6.5% recorded once. This clonotype has at least ten counts. Per the germline V gene, CDR1 is SGHTA and CDR2 is FQGNSA. This CDR3 contains 13 residues. Trimming cost V 5 bases and J 5 bases, with 11 bases left between them. The sample consisted of whole blood, taken at baseline. The chain couples TRBV7-2 to TRBJ2-3, with a tentative D call TRBD2 (5 bases). The source of this sequence is an adult who was a healthcare worker with PCR-confirmed SARS-CoV-2 infection or an uninfected control (not recorded which). The CDR3 spells CASSLPRGDTQYF. CDR3 bases: TGTGCCAGCAGCCTCCCCCGGGGAGATACGCAGTATTTT.